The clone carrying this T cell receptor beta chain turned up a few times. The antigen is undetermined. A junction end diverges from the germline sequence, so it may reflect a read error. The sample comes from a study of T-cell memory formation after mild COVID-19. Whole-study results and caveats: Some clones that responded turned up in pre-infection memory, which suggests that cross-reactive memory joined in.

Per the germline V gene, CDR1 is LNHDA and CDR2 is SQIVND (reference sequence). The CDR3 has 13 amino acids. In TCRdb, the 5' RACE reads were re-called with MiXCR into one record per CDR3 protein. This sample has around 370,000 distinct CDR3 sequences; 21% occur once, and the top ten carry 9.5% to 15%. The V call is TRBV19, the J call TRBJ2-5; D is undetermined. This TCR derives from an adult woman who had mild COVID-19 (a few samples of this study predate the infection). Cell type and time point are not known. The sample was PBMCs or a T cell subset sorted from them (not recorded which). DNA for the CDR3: TGTGCCAGTAGTATGGATACTGGTCTCCCTCGGAACTTC. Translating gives CASSMDTGLPRNF.